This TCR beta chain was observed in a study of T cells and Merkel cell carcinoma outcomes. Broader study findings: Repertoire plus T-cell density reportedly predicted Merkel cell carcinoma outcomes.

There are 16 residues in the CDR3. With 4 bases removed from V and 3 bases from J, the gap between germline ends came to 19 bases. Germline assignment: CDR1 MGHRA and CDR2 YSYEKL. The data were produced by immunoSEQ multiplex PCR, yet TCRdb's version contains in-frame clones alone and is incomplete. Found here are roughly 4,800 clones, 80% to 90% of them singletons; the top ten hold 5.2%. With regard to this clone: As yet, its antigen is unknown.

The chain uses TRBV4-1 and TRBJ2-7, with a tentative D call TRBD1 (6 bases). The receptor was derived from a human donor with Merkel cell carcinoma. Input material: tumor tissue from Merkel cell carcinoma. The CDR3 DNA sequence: TGCGCCAGCAGCCGGGTCAAGGGGGTGACGGGCTACGAGCAGTACTTC. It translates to CASSRVKGVTGYEQYF.